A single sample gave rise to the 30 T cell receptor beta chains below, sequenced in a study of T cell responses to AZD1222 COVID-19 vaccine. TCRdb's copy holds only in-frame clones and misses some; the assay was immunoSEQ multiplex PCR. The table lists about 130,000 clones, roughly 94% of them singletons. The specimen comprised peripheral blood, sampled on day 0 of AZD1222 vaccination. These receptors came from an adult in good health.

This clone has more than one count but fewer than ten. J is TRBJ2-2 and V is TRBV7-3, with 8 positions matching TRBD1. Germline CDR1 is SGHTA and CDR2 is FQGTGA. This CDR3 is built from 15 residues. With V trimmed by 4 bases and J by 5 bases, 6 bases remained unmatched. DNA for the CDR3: TGTGCCAGCAGCTCTCGGACAGGGAAAACCGGGGAGCTGTTTTTT. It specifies CASSSRTGKTGELFF. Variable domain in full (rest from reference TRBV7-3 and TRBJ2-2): GAGVSQTPSNKVTEKGKYVELRCDPISGHTALYWYRQSLGQGPEFLIYFQGTGAADDSGLPNDRFFAVRPEGSVSTLKIQRTERGDSAVYLCASSSRTGKTGELFFGEGSRLTVL.

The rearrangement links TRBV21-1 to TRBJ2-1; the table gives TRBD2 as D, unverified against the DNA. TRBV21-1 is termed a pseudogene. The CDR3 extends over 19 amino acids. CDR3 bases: TGTGCCAGCAGCAAAGGCCTGGGGGAGCGGGGGAGCCCCTACAATGAGCAGTTCTTC. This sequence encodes CASSKGLGERGSPYNEQFF.

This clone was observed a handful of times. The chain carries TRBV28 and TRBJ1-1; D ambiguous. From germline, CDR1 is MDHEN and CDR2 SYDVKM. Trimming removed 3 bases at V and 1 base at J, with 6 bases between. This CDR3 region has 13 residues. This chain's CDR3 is CASSFGENTEAFF. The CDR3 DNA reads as TGTGCCAGCAGTTTCGGGGAGAACACTGAAGCTTTCTTT.

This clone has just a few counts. The CDR3 bases are TGTGCCAGCAGCTTAAATACACCCGCGAACACCGGGGAGCTGTTTTTT. Translation: CASSLNTPANTGELFF. The chain couples TRBV7-2 to TRBJ2-2; D is unclear. The CDR3 loop spans 16 amino acids. The germline V gene encodes CDR1 SGHTA and CDR2 FQGNSA. V gave up 2 bases and J gave up 0 bases, with 10 bases separating them.

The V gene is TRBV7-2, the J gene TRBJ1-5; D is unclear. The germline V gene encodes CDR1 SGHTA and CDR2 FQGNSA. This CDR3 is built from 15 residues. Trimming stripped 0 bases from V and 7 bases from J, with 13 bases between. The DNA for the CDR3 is TGTGCCAGCAGCTTAGCTCGAGGGCCCGGGCAGCCCCAGCATTTT. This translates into CASSLARGPGQPQHF.

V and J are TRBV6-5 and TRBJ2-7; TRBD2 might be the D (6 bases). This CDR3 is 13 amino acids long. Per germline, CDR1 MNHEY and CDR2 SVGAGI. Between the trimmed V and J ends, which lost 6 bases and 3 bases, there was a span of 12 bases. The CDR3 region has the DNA TGTGCCAGCAGGCGGGGCGGTAACTACGAGCAGTACTTC. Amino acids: CASRRGGNYEQYF.

DNA of the CDR3: TGTGCCAGCAGTGCCGGGGGGGCAGGGCCCACTGAAGCTTTCTTT. Its translation: CASSAGGAGPTEAFF. J is TRBJ1-1 and V is TRBV2; tentatively, D is TRBD1 (6 bases). Looked up from germline, CDR1 is SNHLY and CDR2 is FYNNEI. This CDR3 is built from 15 residues. V was trimmed by 4 bases and J by 4 bases, leaving 16 bases between them. The full variable domain, in which reference TRBV2 and TRBJ1-1 provide the parts outside the CDR3, is EPEVTQTPSHQVTQMGQEVILRCVPISNHLYFYWYRQILGQKVEFLVSFYNNEISEKSEIFDDQFSVERPDGSNFTLKIRSTKLEDSAMYFCASSAGGAGPTEAFFGQGTRLTVV.

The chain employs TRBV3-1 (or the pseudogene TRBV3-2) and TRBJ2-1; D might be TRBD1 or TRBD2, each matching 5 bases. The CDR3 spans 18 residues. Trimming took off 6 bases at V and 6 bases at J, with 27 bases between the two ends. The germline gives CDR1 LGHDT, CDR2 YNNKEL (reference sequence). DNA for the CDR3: TGTGCCAGCAGAAAAGGTACAAAACAGGTTGGACTGGGCAATGAGCAGTTCTTC. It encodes CASRKGTKQVGLGNEQFF.

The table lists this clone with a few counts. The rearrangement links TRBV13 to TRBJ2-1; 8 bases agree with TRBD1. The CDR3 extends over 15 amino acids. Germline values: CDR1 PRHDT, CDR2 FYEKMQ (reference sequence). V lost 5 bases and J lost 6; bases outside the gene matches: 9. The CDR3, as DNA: TGTGCCAGCAGCCGTGGACAGGGATGGGGCAATGAGCAGTTCTTC. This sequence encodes CASSRGQGWGNEQFF.

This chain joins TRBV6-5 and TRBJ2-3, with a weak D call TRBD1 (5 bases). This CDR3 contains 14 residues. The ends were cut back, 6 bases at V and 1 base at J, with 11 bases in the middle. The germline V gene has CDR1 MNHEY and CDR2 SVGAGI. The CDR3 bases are TGTGCCAGCAGGTCGGACAAGCGCACAGATACGCAGTATTTT. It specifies CASRSDKRTDTQYF.

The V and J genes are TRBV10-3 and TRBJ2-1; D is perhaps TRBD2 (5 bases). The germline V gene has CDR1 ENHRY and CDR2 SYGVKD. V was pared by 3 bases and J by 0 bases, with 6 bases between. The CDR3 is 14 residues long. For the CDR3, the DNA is TGTGCCATCAGTGACGGGAACTCCTACAATGAGCAGTTCTTC. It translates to CAISDGNSYNEQFF.

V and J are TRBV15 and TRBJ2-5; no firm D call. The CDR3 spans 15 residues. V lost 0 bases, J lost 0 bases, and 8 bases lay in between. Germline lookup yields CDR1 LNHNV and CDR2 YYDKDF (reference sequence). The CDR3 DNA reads TGTGCCACCAGCAGAGATCGGGTTAACCAAGAGACCCAGTACTTC. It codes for CATSRDRVNQETQYF.

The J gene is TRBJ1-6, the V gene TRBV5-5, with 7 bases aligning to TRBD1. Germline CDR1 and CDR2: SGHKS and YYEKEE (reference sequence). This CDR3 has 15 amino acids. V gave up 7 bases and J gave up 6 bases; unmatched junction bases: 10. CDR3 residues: CASGTGTVANSPLHF. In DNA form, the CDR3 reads TGTGCCAGCGGTACCGGGACAGTCGCTAATTCACCCCTCCACTTT.

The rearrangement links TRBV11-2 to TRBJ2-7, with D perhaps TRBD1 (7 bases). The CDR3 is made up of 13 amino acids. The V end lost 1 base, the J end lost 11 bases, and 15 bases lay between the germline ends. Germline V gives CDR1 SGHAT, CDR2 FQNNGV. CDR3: CASSLVGGQREYF. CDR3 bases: TGTGCCAGCAGCTTAGTGGGGGGACAGAGAGAGTACTTC. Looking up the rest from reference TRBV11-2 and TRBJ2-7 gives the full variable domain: EAGVAQSPRYKIIEKRQSVAFWCNPISGHATLYWYQQILGQGPKLLIQFQNNGVVDDSQLPKDRFSAERLKGVDSTLKIQPAKLEDSAVYLCASSLVGGQREYFGPGTRLTVT.

DNA of the CDR3: TGTGCCAGCAAGGGGGCGACGTCCTACAATGAGCAGTTCTTC. Its protein is CASKGATSYNEQFF. The rearrangement joins TRBV13 to TRBJ2-1; 7 bases fit TRBD1. V lost 7 bases, J lost 1 base, and 4 bases stayed unmatched. The CDR3 is made up of 14 amino acids. Germline-derived CDR1 and CDR2 are PRHDT and FYEKMQ (reference sequence).

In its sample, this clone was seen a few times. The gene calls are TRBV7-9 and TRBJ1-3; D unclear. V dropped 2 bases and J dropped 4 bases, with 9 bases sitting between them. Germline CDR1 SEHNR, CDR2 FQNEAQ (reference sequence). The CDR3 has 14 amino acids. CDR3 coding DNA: TGTGCCAGCAGCTTACGGGCCGAAGGAAACACCATATATTTT. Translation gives CASSLRAEGNTIYF.

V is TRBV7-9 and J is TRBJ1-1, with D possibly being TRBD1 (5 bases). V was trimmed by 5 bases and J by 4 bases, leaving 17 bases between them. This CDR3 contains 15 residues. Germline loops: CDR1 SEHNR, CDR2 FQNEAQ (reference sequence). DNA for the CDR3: TGTGCCAGCAGCCCGTTTGGGGGGTGGAGCACTGAAGCTTTCTTT. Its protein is CASSPFGGWSTEAFF. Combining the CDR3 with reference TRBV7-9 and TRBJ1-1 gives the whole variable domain DTGVSQNPRHKITKRGQNVTFRCDPISEHNRLYWYRQTLGQGPEFLTYFQNEAQLEKSRLLSDRFSAERPKGSFSTLEIQRTEQGDSAMYLCASSPFGGWSTEAFFGQGTRLTVV.

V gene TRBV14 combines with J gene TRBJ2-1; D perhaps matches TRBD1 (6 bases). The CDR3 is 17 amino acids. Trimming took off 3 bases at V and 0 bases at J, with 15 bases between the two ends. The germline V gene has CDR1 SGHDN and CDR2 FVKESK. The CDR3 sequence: CASSQTGYRSSYNEQFF. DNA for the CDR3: TGTGCCAGCAGCCAGACAGGCTACCGCAGCTCCTACAATGAGCAGTTCTTC. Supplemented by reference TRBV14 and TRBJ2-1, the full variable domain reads EAGVTQFPSHSVIEKGQTVTLRCDPISGHDNLYWYRRVMGKEIKFLLHFVKESKQDESGMPNNRFLAERTGGTYSTLKVQPAELEDSGVYFCASSQTGYRSSYNEQFFGPGTRLTVL.

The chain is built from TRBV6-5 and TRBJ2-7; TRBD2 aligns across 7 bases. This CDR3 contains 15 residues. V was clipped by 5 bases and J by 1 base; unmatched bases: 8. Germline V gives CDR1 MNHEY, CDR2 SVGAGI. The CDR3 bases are TGTGCCAGCAGTACCAAGCGGGGCACTTCCTACGAGCAGTACTTC. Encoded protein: CASSTKRGTSYEQYF.

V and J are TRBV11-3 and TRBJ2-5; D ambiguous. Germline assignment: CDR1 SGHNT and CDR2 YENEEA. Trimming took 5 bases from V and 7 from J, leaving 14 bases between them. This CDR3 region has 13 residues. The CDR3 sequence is CASSPTRVGTQYF. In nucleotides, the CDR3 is TGTGCCAGCAGCCCGACAAGGGTGGGGACCCAGTACTTC.

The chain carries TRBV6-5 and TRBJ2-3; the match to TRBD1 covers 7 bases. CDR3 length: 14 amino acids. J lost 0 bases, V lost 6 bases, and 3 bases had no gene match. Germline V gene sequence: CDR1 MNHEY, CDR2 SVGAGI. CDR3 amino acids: CASSGDRSTDTQYF. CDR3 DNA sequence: TGTGCCAGCAGCGGGGACAGAAGCACAGATACGCAGTATTTT.

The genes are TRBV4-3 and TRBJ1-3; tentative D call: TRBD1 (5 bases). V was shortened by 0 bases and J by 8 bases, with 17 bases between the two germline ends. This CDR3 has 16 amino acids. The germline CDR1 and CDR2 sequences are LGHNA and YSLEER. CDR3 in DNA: TGCGCCAGCAGCCAAGATCACCGGGCGATGGGGGACACCATATATTTT. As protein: CASSQDHRAMGDTIYF.

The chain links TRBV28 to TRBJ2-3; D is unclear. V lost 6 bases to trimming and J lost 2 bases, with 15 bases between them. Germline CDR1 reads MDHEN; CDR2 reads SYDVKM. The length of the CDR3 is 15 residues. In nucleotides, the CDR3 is TGTGCCAGCAGCAGCTTAAAGGGCTACACAGATACGCAGTATTTT. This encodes CASSSLKGYTDTQYF.

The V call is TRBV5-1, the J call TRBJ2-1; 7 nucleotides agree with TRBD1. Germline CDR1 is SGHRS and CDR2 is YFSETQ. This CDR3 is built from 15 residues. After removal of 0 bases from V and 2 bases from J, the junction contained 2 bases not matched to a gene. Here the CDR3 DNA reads TGCGCCAGCAGCTTGGGGGACAGAGCCTACAATGAGCAGTTCTTC. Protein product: CASSLGDRAYNEQFF.

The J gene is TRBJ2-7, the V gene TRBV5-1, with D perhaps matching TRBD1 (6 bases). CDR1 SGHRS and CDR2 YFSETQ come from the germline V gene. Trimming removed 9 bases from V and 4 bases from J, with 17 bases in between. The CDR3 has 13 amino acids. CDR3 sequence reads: CANPDSLGYEQYF. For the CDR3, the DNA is TGCGCCAACCCGGACAGCCTTGGGTACGAGCAGTACTTC.

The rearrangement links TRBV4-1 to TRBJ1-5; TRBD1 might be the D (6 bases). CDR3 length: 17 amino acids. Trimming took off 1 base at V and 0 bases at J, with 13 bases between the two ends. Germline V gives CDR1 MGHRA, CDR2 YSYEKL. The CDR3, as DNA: TGCGCCAGCAGCCAAGGGTCAGGGGAAAATAGCAATCAGCCCCAGCATTTT. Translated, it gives CASSQGSGENSNQPQHF.

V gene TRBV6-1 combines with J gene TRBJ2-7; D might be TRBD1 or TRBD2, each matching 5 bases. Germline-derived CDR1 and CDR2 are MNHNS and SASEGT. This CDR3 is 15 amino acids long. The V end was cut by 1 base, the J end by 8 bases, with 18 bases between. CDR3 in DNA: TGTGCCAGCAGTGAAGAGGCTTGGTCCGAGGGGAAGCAGTACTTC. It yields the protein CASSEEAWSEGKQYF.

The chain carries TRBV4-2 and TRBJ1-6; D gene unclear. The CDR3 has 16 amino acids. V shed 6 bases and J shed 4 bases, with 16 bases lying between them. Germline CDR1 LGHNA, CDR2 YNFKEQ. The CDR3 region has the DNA TGTGCCAGCAGGCCGTTCTCAGGCCCATATAATTCACCCCTCCACTTT. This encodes CASRPFSGPYNSPLHF.

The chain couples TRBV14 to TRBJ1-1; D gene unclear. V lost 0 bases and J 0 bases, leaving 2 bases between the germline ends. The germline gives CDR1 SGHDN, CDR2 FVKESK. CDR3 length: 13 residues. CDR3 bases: TGTGCCAGCAGCCAAGAGATGAACACTGAAGCTTTCTTT. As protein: CASSQEMNTEAFF.

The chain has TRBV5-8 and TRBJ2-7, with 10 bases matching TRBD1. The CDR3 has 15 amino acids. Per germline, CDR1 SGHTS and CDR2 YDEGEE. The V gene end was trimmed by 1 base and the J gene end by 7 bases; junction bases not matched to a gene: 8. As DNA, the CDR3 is TGTGCCAGCAGCTTGCACGGGACAGGGGTGATGGAGCAGTACTTC. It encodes CASSLHGTGVMEQYF.